These T cell receptor beta chains were read from a single sample in a study of cytomegalovirus exposure and HLA in healthy donors. Some clones are missing from TCRdb's copy, which holds only in-frame ones; the method was immunoSEQ multiplex PCR. The table has approximately 170,000 clones, over 80% seen once. Sequencing was done on a sample of PBMCs. The receptor set was obtained from a boy under 10 years old in good health and CMV-seronegative. CDR3s include the opening cysteine and the closing phenylalanine or tryptophan. A D gene is named only where the DNA matches it firmly. The size field is filled for only some rows; it gives once, few, many or a size class.

d_call: TRBD2
clone_size: -
j_call: TRBJ2-5
v_call: TRBV7-2
cdr3_aa: CASSLKAGKGVTQYF
cdr3_nt: TGTGCCAGCAGTCTGAAAGCGGGGAAAGGGGTGACCCAGTACTTC

d_call: -
clone_size: -
j_call: TRBJ2-1
v_call: TRBV4-2
cdr3_aa: CASSQDGPQSNEQFF
cdr3_nt: TGTGCCAGCAGCCAAGATGGGCCCCAGAGCAATGAGCAGTTCTTC

d_call: TRBD1
clone_size: -
j_call: TRBJ2-5
v_call: TRBV19
cdr3_aa: CASNPRTGGGSETQYF
cdr3_nt: TGTGCCAGTAACCCCCGGACAGGGGGCGGTTCTGAGACCCAGTACTTC

d_call: TRBD1
clone_size: -
j_call: TRBJ2-5
v_call: TRBV4-3
cdr3_aa: CASSQATGGLEETQYF
cdr3_nt: TGCGCCAGCAGCCAGGCGACAGGGGGCCTTGAGGAGACCCAGTACTTC

d_call: -
clone_size: once
j_call: TRBJ1-1
v_call: TRBV5-6
cdr3_aa: CASSFLHRASGTEAFF
cdr3_nt: TGTGCCAGCAGCTTCTTACACAGGGCCTCGGGCACTGAAGCTTTCTTT

d_call: -
clone_size: -
j_call: TRBJ2-5
v_call: TRBV21-1
cdr3_aa: CASSKAGTSGGAILETQYF
cdr3_nt: TGTGCCAGCAGCAAAGCCGGGACTAGCGGGGGGGCAATATTAGAGACCCAGTACTTC

d_call: -
clone_size: -
j_call: TRBJ2-7
v_call: TRBV5-4
cdr3_aa: CASSLSSPSYEQYF
cdr3_nt: TGTGCCAGCAGCTTGTCGTCCCCCTCCTACGAGCAGTACTTC

d_call: -
clone_size: -
j_call: TRBJ1-5
v_call: TRBV19
cdr3_aa: CASTGGAQPQHF
cdr3_nt: TGTGCCAGTACCGGGGGAGCTCAGCCCCAGCATTTT

d_call: TRBD2
clone_size: few
j_call: TRBJ2-3
v_call: TRBV15
cdr3_aa: CATSMTSGPEDTQYF
cdr3_nt: TGTGCCACCAGCATGACTAGCGGGCCAGAAGATACGCAGTATTTT

d_call: TRBD2
clone_size: -
j_call: TRBJ2-7
v_call: TRBV23-1
cdr3_aa: CASSQFLLSGRSYEQYF
cdr3_nt: TGCGCCAGCAGTCAATTCCTGCTTAGCGGGAGAAGCTACGAGCAGTACTTC

d_call: TRBD2
clone_size: -
j_call: TRBJ2-3
v_call: TRBV25-1
cdr3_aa: CASSDQERGATQYF
cdr3_nt: TGTGCCAGCAGTGATCAAGAGCGGGGGGCGACGCAGTATTTT

d_call: TRBD1
clone_size: -
j_call: TRBJ2-7
v_call: TRBV2
cdr3_aa: CASRGDRGSEQYF
cdr3_nt: TGTGCCAGCAGAGGGGACAGGGGCTCCGAGCAGTACTTC

d_call: TRBD2
clone_size: -
j_call: TRBJ2-2
v_call: TRBV5-1
cdr3_aa: CASRAVAGGSGELFF
cdr3_nt: TGCGCCAGCAGAGCCGTAGCGGGAGGGTCCGGGGAGCTGTTTTTT

d_call: -
clone_size: -
j_call: TRBJ1-3
v_call: TRBV7-8
cdr3_aa: CASSLGADTIYF
cdr3_nt: TGTGCCAGCAGCTTAGGTGCGGACACCATATATTTT

d_call: -
clone_size: -
j_call: TRBJ2-2
v_call: TRBV18
cdr3_aa: CASSGGRAAARGELFF
cdr3_nt: TGTGCCAGCTCAGGAGGGAGAGCGGCGGCGCGGGGGGAGCTGTTTTTT

d_call: TRBD1
clone_size: -
j_call: TRBJ1-2
v_call: TRBV7-2
cdr3_aa: CASSLAAGTAYGYTF
cdr3_nt: TGTGCCAGCAGCTTAGCCGCCGGGACAGCATATGGCTACACCTTC

d_call: -
clone_size: -
j_call: TRBJ2-7
v_call: TRBV1
cdr3_aa: CTSSHRGGSYEQYF
cdr3_nt: TGCACCAGCAGCCATAGGGGAGGGAGCTACGAGCAGTACTTC

d_call: -
clone_size: -
j_call: TRBJ1-4
v_call: TRBV7-9
cdr3_aa: CASSTAGQPTNEKLFF
cdr3_nt: TGTGCCAGCAGCACTGCTGGACAGCCAACTAATGAAAAACTGTTTTTT

d_call: -
clone_size: few
j_call: TRBJ1-2
v_call: TRBV6-1
cdr3_aa: CASTHRDGYGYTF
cdr3_nt: TGTGCCAGCACCCACAGGGACGGCTATGGCTACACCTTC

d_call: TRBD1
clone_size: -
j_call: TRBJ1-5
v_call: TRBV6-1
cdr3_aa: CASRGQGGNQPQHF
cdr3_nt: TGTGCCAGCAGGGGACAGGGGGGCAATCAGCCCCAGCATTTT

d_call: TRBD1
clone_size: -
j_call: TRBJ2-7
v_call: TRBV19
cdr3_aa: CASSGAAGQGSYEQYF
cdr3_nt: TGTGCCAGTAGTGGAGCGGCCGGACAGGGGTCCTACGAGCAGTACTTC

d_call: -
clone_size: few
j_call: TRBJ1-1
v_call: TRBV6-5
cdr3_aa: CASRPQGYTEAFF
cdr3_nt: TGTGCCAGCAGGCCCCAGGGGTACACTGAAGCTTTCTTT

d_call: -
clone_size: -
j_call: TRBJ1-5
v_call: TRBV4-1
cdr3_aa: CASSLYYSNQPQHF
cdr3_nt: TGCGCCAGCAGCCTCTATTATAGCAATCAGCCCCAGCATTTT

d_call: -
clone_size: -
j_call: TRBJ1-6
v_call: TRBV5-1
cdr3_aa: CASSPGQTSYNSPLHF
cdr3_nt: TGCGCCAGCAGCCCGGGACAAACCTCCTATAATTCACCCCTCCACTTT

d_call: -
clone_size: -
j_call: TRBJ2-6
v_call: TRBV5-1
cdr3_aa: CASSLILLGGSGANVLTF
cdr3_nt: TGCGCCAGCAGTCTAATTCTCCTGGGGGGCTCTGGGGCCAACGTCCTGACTTTC

d_call: -
clone_size: -
j_call: TRBJ2-3
v_call: TRBV13
cdr3_aa: CASSLGLQRDTQYF
cdr3_nt: TGTGCCAGCAGCCTGGGACTCCAACGAGATACGCAGTATTTT

d_call: TRBD2
clone_size: -
j_call: TRBJ2-7
v_call: TRBV29-1
cdr3_aa: CSVELGLAGGSYEQYF
cdr3_nt: TGCAGCGTTGAACTGGGGCTAGCGGGAGGCTCCTACGAGCAGTACTTC

d_call: TRBD1
clone_size: -
j_call: TRBJ1-2
v_call: TRBV30
cdr3_aa: CAWRTDRDRGPLYGYTF
cdr3_nt: TGTGCCTGGAGAACAGACCGGGACAGGGGGCCCCTCTATGGCTACACCTTC

d_call: -
clone_size: -
j_call: TRBJ1-2
v_call: TRBV5-6
cdr3_aa: CASSLGGLYGYTF
cdr3_nt: TGTGCCAGCAGCTTGGGCGGATTATATGGCTACACCTTC

d_call: -
clone_size: -
j_call: TRBJ2-7
v_call: TRBV10-3
cdr3_aa: CAIRRASQYEQYF
cdr3_nt: TGTGCCATCAGGAGGGCCTCACAATACGAGCAGTACTTC

d_call: TRBD2
clone_size: -
j_call: TRBJ2-3
v_call: TRBV30
cdr3_aa: CAWSVTSGIPDTQYF
cdr3_nt: TGTGCCTGGAGCGTGACTAGCGGGATCCCAGATACGCAGTATTTT

d_call: -
clone_size: -
j_call: TRBJ1-2
v_call: TRBV19
cdr3_aa: CASNPSGELRYGYTF
cdr3_nt: TGTGCCAGTAATCCATCAGGGGAGTTGAGATACGGCTACACCTTC

d_call: TRBD2
clone_size: -
j_call: TRBJ2-2
v_call: TRBV9
cdr3_aa: CASSPSARGRGNTGELFF
cdr3_nt: TGTGCCAGCAGCCCCAGCGCGAGAGGGAGGGGGAACACCGGGGAGCTGTTTTTT

d_call: -
clone_size: -
j_call: TRBJ2-3
v_call: TRBV9
cdr3_aa: CASSVGVTVTDTQYF
cdr3_nt: TGTGCCAGCAGCGTAGGGGTTACAGTCACAGATACGCAGTATTTT

d_call: TRBD2
clone_size: -
j_call: TRBJ2-3
v_call: TRBV2
cdr3_aa: CASRGLAGGPDTQYF
cdr3_nt: TGTGCCAGCAGAGGACTAGCGGGAGGGCCAGATACGCAGTATTTT

d_call: TRBD1
clone_size: -
j_call: TRBJ1-2
v_call: TRBV7-2
cdr3_aa: CASSLAPTGFGYTF
cdr3_nt: TGTGCCAGCAGCTTAGCTCCGACAGGGTTTGGCTACACCTTC

d_call: -
clone_size: -
j_call: TRBJ1-5
v_call: TRBV4-1
cdr3_aa: CASSQGEYSNQPQHF
cdr3_nt: TGCGCCAGCAGCCAAGGGGAGTATAGCAATCAGCCCCAGCATTTT

d_call: -
clone_size: once
j_call: TRBJ1-3
v_call: TRBV6-5
cdr3_aa: CASSYGQLSSGNTIYF
cdr3_nt: TGTGCCAGCAGTTACGGACAATTGAGCTCTGGAAACACCATATATTTT

d_call: -
clone_size: -
j_call: TRBJ1-2
v_call: TRBV5-1
cdr3_aa: CASSLEAQANGYTF
cdr3_nt: TGCGCCAGCAGCTTGGAGGCCCAGGCGAATGGCTACACCTTC

d_call: TRBD1
clone_size: -
j_call: TRBJ1-1
v_call: TRBV6-5
cdr3_aa: CASHTGAQNTEAFF
cdr3_nt: TGTGCCAGCCATACAGGGGCACAGAACACTGAAGCTTTCTTT

d_call: -
clone_size: -
j_call: TRBJ2-7
v_call: TRBV19
cdr3_aa: CASSVQLRYEQYF
cdr3_nt: TGTGCCAGTAGTGTCCAGTTACGTTACGAGCAGTACTTC

d_call: -
clone_size: -
j_call: TRBJ1-1
v_call: TRBV30
cdr3_aa: CACHSGVSEAFF
cdr3_nt: TGTGCCTGCCATTCAGGGGTCTCTGAAGCTTTCTTT

d_call: -
clone_size: -
j_call: TRBJ2-1
v_call: TRBV9
cdr3_aa: CASSEKSRGSYNEQFF
cdr3_nt: TGTGCCAGCAGCGAGAAGAGTCGGGGCTCCTACAATGAGCAGTTCTTC

d_call: -
clone_size: -
j_call: TRBJ2-2
v_call: TRBV6-1
cdr3_aa: CASRAGLNTGELFF
cdr3_nt: TGTGCCAGCAGGGCAGGGCTTAACACCGGGGAGCTGTTTTTT

d_call: -
clone_size: -
j_call: TRBJ2-3
v_call: TRBV2
cdr3_aa: CASSEEYRLTTRRWSTDTQYF
cdr3_nt: TGTGCCAGCAGTGAAGAATACAGACTGACAACTAGGAGATGGAGCACAGATACGCAGTATTTT

d_call: -
clone_size: -
j_call: TRBJ2-1
v_call: TRBV6-1
cdr3_aa: CASRTSGVNEQFF
cdr3_nt: TGTGCCAGCAGGACTTCCGGGGTCAATGAGCAGTTCTTC

d_call: -
clone_size: -
j_call: TRBJ2-5
v_call: TRBV27
cdr3_aa: CASSLGLAETQYF
cdr3_nt: TGTGCCAGCAGTTTAGGGCTAGCAGAGACCCAGTACTTC